Listed here are 16 T cell receptor beta chains from one sample, sequenced in a study of early T cells in non-severe SARS-CoV-2 infection. In TCRdb, the 5' RACE reads were re-called with MiXCR into one record per CDR3 protein. The data contain some 80,000 distinct CDR3 sequences, around 12% of them singletons. Specimen: whole blood. These TCRs come from an adult who was a healthcare worker with PCR-confirmed SARS-CoV-2 infection or an uninfected control (not recorded which).

This clonotype showed up just once. The junction differs from germline at one of its ends, possibly a read error. This chain's CDR3 is CARSIELTYEQYF. The CDR3 DNA is TGTGCCAGAAGTATAGAGCTAACCTACGAGCAGTACTTC. The rearrangement joins TRBV19 to TRBJ2-7; D gene ambiguous. This CDR3 contains 13 residues. In germline, CDR1 is LNHDA, CDR2 SQIVND (reference sequence).

With respect to this clonotype: Given a much more abundant clone one base away, this may be a read error. The chain combines TRBV20-1 with TRBJ2-7; perhaps TRBD2 as D (5 bases). The germline V gene has CDR1 DFQATT and CDR2 SNEGSKA (reference sequence). The CDR3 runs to 14 residues. CDR3 amino acids: CSARDVGGSYEQNF. Here the CDR3 DNA reads TGCAGTGCTAGAGATGTTGGCGGGTCCTACGAGCAGAACTTC.

This clonotype was seen ten or more times. The chain uses TRBV11-2 and TRBJ2-6, with a tentative D call TRBD1 (6 bases). Germline-derived CDR1 and CDR2 are SGHAT and FQNNGV. Trimming removed 1 base at V and 0 bases at J, with 16 bases between. This CDR3 is 19 amino acids long. The CDR3: CASSLATGLQISGANVLTF. The CDR3 DNA reads as TGTGCCAGCAGCTTAGCGACAGGCCTACAAATCTCTGGGGCCAACGTCCTGACTTTC. The full variable domain, rest sourced from reference TRBV11-2 and TRBJ2-6, is EAGVAQSPRYKIIEKRQSVAFWCNPISGHATLYWYQQILGQGPKLLIQFQNNGVVDDSQLPKDRFSAERLKGVDSTLKIQPAKLEDSAVYLCASSLATGLQISGANVLTFGAGSRLTVL.

This clonotype was detected a few times. The junction does not match germline at one end; this may be a read error. The chain recombines TRBV30 with TRBJ2-7; a possible D gene is TRBD2 (5 bases). Germline V gene lookup returns CDR1 GTSNPN and CDR2 SVGIG (reference sequence). This CDR3 has 11 amino acids. CDR3 DNA sequence: TGTGCCTGGAGTTTCGACTACAAGCAGTACTTC. Translated, it gives CAWSFDYKQYF.

This rearrangement joins TRBV11-1 to TRBJ2-3, with TRBD2 matching 12 bases. CDR1 SGHAT and CDR2 FQDESV come from the germline V gene (reference sequence). The V and J ends lost 5 bases and 4 bases, in that order; junction bases with no gene match: 7. The CDR3 is made up of 16 amino acids. The CDR3 sequence is CASSPRLAGEADTQYF. The CDR3 DNA reads as TGTGCCAGCAGCCCCCGACTAGCGGGAGAAGCAGATACGCAGTATTTT.

This clonotype occurred a few times. The V gene is TRBV10-3, the J gene TRBJ2-3; possibly TRBD2 for D (6 bases). Trimming stripped 3 bases from V and 4 bases from J, with 17 bases between. Germline CDR1 ENHRY, CDR2 SYGVKD. This CDR3 has 16 amino acids. The CDR3 protein is CAISDRTKKEADTQYF. In nucleotides, the CDR3 is TGTGCCATCAGTGATAGGACTAAGAAGGAGGCAGATACGCAGTATTTT.

In its sample, this clonotype was seen a few times. The V gene is TRBV24-1, the J gene TRBJ2-7; D ambiguous. V was trimmed by 3 bases and J by 4 bases, leaving 3 bases between them. The CDR3 consists of 11 residues. Germline V CDR1 and CDR2: KGHDR, SFDVKD. The chain's CDR3 is CATSDKYEQYF. Written as DNA, the CDR3 is TGTGCCACCAGTGATAAGTACGAGCAGTACTTC.

The chain carries TRBV9 and TRBJ2-5, with a weak D call TRBD2 (5 bases). CDR1 is SGDLS, CDR2 YYNGEE, per germline. This CDR3 contains 14 residues. V lost 5 bases and J lost 2, with 13 bases in between. The CDR3 DNA follows: TGTGCCAGCAGTGTTCGGGGATCGCAAGAGACCCAGTACTTC. It encodes CASSVRGSQETQYF.

The gene calls are TRBV25-1 and TRBJ2-7; 9 bases map to TRBD2. Trimming at V came to 6 bases and at J to 3 bases, leaving 3 bases not matched to a gene. Germline assignment: CDR1 MGHDK and CDR2 SYGVNS. CDR3 size: 13 residues. The CDR3 DNA reads TGTGCCAGCAGCGCTAGCGGGGTCTACGAGCAGTACTTC. The encoded protein is CASSASGVYEQYF.

This clonotype was counted between two and nine times. V usage is TRBV11-3 and J usage is TRBJ2-3, with a possible D match to TRBD2 (6 bases). CDR1 and CDR2 from the germline V gene are SGHNT and YENEEA. Trimming removed 6 bases from V and 5 bases from J, with 15 bases in between. CDR3 size: 14 residues. The CDR3 DNA reads TGTGCCAGCAGTCTGACGGGAGCAAGAGATACGCAGTATTTT. It encodes CASSLTGARDTQYF.

This clonotype was counted between two and nine times. This chain joins TRBV7-3 and TRBJ2-3; no firm D call. Trimming shortened V by 8 bases and J by 0 bases, and 12 bases separated the two germline ends. This CDR3 is built from 14 residues. Germline CDR1 reads SGHTA; CDR2 reads FQGTGA. The chain's CDR3 is CASASAASTDTQYF. The CDR3 DNA reads as TGTGCCAGCGCCAGCGCCGCTAGCACAGATACGCAGTATTTT.

This clonotype was counted only a few times. The chain combines TRBV7-9 with TRBJ2-1, with D maybe TRBD1 (6 bases). Germline lookup yields CDR1 SEHNR and CDR2 FQNEAQ (reference sequence). V dropped 4 bases and J dropped 9 bases, with 10 bases sitting between them. This CDR3 region has 12 residues. In DNA form, the CDR3 reads TGTGCCAGCAGCTACAGGGCCATTGAGCAGTTCTTC. Its translation is CASSYRAIEQFF.

This clonotype was seen more than once but under ten times. The chain employs TRBV7-9 and TRBJ2-7, with D perhaps TRBD1 (5 bases). The germline V and J ends were trimmed by 7 bases and 1 base, with 11 bases remaining between them. The V gene's germline CDR1 is SEHNR and CDR2 FQNEAQ (reference sequence). The CDR3 contains 13 residues. CDR3 protein: CASTYRSSYEQYF. Written as DNA, the CDR3 is TGTGCCAGCACCTACAGGAGTTCCTACGAGCAGTACTTC.

This clonotype came up a few times. J is TRBJ2-5 and V is TRBV9; 7 positions match TRBD2. The CDR3 runs to 18 residues. Per germline, CDR1 SGDLS and CDR2 YYNGEE. The J segment lost 5 bases and the V segment lost 3 bases, leaving 19 bases of the junction unmatched. CDR3 residues: CASSGLRSAGAAKETQYF. CDR3 bases: TGTGCCAGCAGCGGACTACGCTCGGCGGGAGCGGCCAAGGAGACCCAGTACTTC.

This clonotype was seen a few times. The genes are TRBV14 and TRBJ2-3; 9 bases agree with TRBD2. This CDR3 contains 13 residues. The V and J ends lost 0 bases and 12 bases, in that order; junction bases with no gene match: 4. CDR1 SGHDN and CDR2 FVKESK come from the germline V gene. CDR3 region: CASSQEGLAGQYF. The CDR3, as DNA: TGTGCCAGCAGCCAAGAAGGGCTAGCGGGACAGTATTTT.

The chain has TRBV7-2 and TRBJ1-2; TRBD1 aligns across 7 bases. The germline V gene has CDR1 SGHTA and CDR2 FQGNSA. J gave up 6 bases and V 0 bases, and 1 base lay outside the gene matches. This CDR3 spans 13 amino acids. The chain's CDR3 is CASSLAGTDGYTF. The CDR3 coding sequence is TGTGCCAGCAGCTTAGCGGGGACAGATGGCTACACCTTC.